This TCR beta chain came from a study of OX40 agonist ivuxolimab in advanced cancers. Study-level background: Of mixed ages from about 20 to 90 and averaging about 56 years, the group was around 78% male. The study, taken as a whole, reports: Among the least clonally expanded were partial responders at 0.1-3.0 mg/kg. Undetermined was the antigen specificity of the expanded peripheral T cells.

Points on this clone: What it binds is unknown.

This table comes from immunoSEQ multiplex PCR, and its TCRdb copy is limited to in-frame clones, with some not included. This table has some 69,000 clones, approximately 92% appearing once. Baseline, cycle 4 day 1, and cycle 7 day 1 were the blood sampling points. V was trimmed by 4 bases and J by 3 bases, leaving 7 bases between them. CDR3 length: 12 amino acids. CDR1 is SGDLS, CDR2 YYNGEE, per germline. This TCR derives from an adult with an advanced solid tumor such as melanoma, head and neck, liver or kidney cancer. This material consisted of CD4+ or CD8+ T cells sorted from blood, taken in a trial of the OX40 agonist ivuxolimab. The J gene is TRBJ2-5, the V gene TRBV9; D not resolved. The CDR3 bases are TGTGCCAGCAGCCCACACGAAGAGACCCAGTACTTC. Protein sequence: CASSPHEETQYF.